This TCR beta chain was obtained from a study of human versus mouse CDR3 diversity and MHC coevolution. This table comes from immunoSEQ multiplex PCR, and its TCRdb copy is limited to in-frame clones, with some not included. The profile shows 80,000 or so clones, 93% of them singletons. Germline V gene data show CDR1 as PRHDT and CDR2 as FYEKMQ (reference sequence). V was pared by 3 bases and J by 4 bases, with 3 bases of the junction left unmatched. CDR3 length equals 15 residues. This TCR was recovered from a person between 30 and 69 years old in good health. This chain joins TRBV13 and TRBJ2-7, with 13 bases aligning to TRBD2. Material: naive CD4+ T cells from blood. Indicated subset: CD45RO-negative CD62L-positive naive CD4 T cells. The CDR3 here is CASSFTTSGGYEQYF. The CDR3 DNA is TGTGCCAGCAGCTTTACGACTAGCGGGGGGTACGAGCAGTACTTC.